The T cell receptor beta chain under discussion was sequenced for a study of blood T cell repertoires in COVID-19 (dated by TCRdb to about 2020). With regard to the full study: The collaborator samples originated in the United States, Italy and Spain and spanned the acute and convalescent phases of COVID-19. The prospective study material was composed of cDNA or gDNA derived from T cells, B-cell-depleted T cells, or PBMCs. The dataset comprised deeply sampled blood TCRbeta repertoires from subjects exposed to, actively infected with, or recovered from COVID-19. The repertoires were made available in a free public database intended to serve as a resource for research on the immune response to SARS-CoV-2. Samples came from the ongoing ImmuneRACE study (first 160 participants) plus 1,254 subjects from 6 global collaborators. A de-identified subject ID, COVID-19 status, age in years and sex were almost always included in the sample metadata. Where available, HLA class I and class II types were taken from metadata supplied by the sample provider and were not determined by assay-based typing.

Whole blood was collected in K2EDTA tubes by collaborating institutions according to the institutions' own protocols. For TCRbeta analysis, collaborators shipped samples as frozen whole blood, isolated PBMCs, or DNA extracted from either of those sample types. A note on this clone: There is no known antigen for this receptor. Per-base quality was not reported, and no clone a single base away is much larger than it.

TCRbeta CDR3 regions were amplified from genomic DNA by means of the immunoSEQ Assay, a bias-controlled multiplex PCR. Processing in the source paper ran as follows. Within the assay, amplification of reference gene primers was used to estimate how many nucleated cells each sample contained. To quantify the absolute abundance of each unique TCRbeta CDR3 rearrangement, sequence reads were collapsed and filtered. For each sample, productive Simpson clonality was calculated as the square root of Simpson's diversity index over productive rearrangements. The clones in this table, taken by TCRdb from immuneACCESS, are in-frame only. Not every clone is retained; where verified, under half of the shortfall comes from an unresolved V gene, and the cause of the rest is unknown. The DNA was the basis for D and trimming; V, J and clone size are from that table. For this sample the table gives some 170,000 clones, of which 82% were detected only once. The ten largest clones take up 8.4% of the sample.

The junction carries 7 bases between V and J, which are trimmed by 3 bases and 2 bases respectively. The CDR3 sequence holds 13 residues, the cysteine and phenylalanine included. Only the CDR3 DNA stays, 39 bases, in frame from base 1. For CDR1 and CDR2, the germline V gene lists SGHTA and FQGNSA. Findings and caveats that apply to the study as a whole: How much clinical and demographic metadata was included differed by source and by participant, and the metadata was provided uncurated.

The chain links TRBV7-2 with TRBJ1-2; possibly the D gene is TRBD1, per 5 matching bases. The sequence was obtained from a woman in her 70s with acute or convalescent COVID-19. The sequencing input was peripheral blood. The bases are TGTGCCAGCAGCTTGGGGCCAAACTATGGCTACACCTTC. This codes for CASSLGPNYGYTF.